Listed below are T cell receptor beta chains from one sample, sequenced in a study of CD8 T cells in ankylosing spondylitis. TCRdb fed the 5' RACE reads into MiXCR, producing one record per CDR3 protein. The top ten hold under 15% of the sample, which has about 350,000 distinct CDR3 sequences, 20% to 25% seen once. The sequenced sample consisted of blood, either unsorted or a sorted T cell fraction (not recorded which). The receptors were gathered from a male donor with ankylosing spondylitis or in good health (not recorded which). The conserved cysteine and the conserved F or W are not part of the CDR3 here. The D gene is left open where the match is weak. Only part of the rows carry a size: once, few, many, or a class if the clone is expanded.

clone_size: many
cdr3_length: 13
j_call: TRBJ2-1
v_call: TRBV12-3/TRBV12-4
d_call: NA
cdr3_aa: ASSLGPTTYNEQF

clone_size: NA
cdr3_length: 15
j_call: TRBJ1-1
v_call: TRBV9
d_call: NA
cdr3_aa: ASSVRSWEGWNTEAF

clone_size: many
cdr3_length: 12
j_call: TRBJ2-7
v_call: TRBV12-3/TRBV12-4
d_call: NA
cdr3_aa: ASSLIGLTYEQY

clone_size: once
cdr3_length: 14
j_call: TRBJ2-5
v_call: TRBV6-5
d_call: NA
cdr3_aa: ASSYSTHRAAETQY

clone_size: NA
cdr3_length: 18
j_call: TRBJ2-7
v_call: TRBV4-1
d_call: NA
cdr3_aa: ASSQDLSQGSSTISYEQY

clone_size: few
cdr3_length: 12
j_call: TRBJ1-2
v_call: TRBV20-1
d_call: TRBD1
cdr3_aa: SARRQGAYYGYT

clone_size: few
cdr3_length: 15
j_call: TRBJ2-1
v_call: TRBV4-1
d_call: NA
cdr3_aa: ASSQDGGGLGYNEQF

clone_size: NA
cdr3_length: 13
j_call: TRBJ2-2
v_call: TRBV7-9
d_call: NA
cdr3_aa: ASSLFGPNTGELF

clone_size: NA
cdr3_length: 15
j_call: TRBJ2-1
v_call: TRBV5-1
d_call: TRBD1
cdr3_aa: ASSTVGPGTGSNEQF

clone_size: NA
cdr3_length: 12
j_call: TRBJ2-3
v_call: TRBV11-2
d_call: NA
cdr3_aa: ASRYGTSTDTQY